The T cell receptor beta chain described here comes from a study of blood T cell repertoires in COVID-19. Study in general: Material from acute and convalescent COVID-19 was sourced from the United States, Italy and Spain. PBMCs, B-cell-depleted T cells, or T cells provided the cDNA or gDNA that made up the material.

There are 13 residues in the CDR3. The germline V and J ends were trimmed by 8 bases and 5 bases, with 13 bases remaining between them. In germline, CDR1 is SNHLY, CDR2 FYNNEI. The table came from immunoSEQ multiplex PCR; TCRdb's copy has only in-frame clones and leaves some out. The sample has 95,000 to 100,000 clones; 85% to 95% are singletons. This receptor was identified in a middle-aged man with active COVID-19. The J gene is TRBJ2-1, the V gene TRBV2, with a weak D call TRBD1 (7 bases). The sequencing input was peripheral blood. CDR3 residues: CASGRDSNNEQFF. CDR3 DNA: TGTGCCAGCGGGCGGGACAGCAACAATGAGCAGTTCTTC.